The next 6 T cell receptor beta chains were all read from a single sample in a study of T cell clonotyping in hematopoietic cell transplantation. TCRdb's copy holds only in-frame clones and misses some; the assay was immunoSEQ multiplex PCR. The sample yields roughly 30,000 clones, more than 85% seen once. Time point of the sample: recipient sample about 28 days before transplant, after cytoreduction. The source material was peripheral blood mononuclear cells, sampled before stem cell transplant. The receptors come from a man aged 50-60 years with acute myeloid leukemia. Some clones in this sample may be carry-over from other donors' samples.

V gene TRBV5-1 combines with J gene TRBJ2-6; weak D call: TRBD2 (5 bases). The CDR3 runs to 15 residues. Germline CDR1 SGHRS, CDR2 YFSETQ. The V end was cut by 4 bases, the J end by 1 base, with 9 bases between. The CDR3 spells CASSTGSSGANVLTF. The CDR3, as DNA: TGCGCCAGCAGCACGGGGTCATCTGGGGCCAACGTCCTGACTTTC.

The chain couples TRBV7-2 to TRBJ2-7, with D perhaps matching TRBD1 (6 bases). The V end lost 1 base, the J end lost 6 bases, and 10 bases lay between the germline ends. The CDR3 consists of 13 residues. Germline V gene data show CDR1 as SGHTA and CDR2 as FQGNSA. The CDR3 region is CASSLVQGGEQYF. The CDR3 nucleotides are TGTGCCAGCAGCTTAGTACAGGGCGGCGAGCAGTACTTC.

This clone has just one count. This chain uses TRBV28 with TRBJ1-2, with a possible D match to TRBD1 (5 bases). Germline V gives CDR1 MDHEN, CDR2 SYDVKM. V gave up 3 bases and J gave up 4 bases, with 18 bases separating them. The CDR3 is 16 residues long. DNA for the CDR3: TGTGCCAGCAGTTTTCCGGGGACCCAGAGGGGCTATGGCTACACCTTC. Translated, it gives CASSFPGTQRGYGYTF.

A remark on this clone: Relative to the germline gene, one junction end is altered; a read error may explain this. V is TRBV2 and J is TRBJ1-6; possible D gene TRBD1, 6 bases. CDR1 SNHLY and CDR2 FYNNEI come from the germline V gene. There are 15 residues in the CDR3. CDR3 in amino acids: CASSATGPYNSPLHF. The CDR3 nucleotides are TGTGCCAGCAGTGCGACAGGACCCTACAATTCACCCCTCCACTTT. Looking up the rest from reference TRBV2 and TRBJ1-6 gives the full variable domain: EPEVTQTPSHQVTQMGQEVILRCVPISNHLYFYWYRQILGQKVEFLVSFYNNEISEKSEIFDDQFSVERPDGSNFTLKIRSTKLEDSAMYFCASSATGPYNSPLHFGNGTRLTVT.

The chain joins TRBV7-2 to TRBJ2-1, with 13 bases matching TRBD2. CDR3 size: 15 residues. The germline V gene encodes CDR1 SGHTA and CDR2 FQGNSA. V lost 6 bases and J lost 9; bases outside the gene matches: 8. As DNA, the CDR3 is TGTGCCAGCAGACAAACTAGCGGGAGGGCCGGTGAGCAGTTCTTC. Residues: CASRQTSGRAGEQFF.

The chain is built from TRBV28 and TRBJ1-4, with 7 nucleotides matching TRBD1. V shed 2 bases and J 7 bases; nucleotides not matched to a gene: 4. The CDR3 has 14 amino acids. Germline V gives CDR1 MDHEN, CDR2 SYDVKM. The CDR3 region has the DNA TGTGCCAGCAGTTTAGGGGACAGTAGTGAAAAACTGTTTTTT. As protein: CASSLGDSSEKLFF.